This TCR beta chain is from a study of cytomegalovirus exposure and HLA in healthy donors. Study results and caveats: It was likely that a cluster of highly shared sequence variants was a sequencing artifact.

A remark on this clone: Its cognate antigen is unknown.

In germline, CDR1 is SGHVS, CDR2 FQNEAQ. V lost 2 bases to trimming and J lost 10 bases, with 14 bases between them. The CDR3 consists of 13 residues. The study ran its PCR with 60 Vbeta and 13 Jbeta primers. Measured with immunoSEQ multiplex PCR; TCRdb has only the in-frame clones, and not every one. This table has about 160,000 clones, nearly 80% appearing once. The sequenced material came from PBMCs. The chain employs TRBV7-8 and TRBJ1-1; no clear D. This receptor was taken from a woman in her forties or fifties in good health and CMV-seropositive. The CDR3, as DNA: TGTGCCAGCAGCTTATCCGGGGAAACGGGAGCTTTCTTT. It specifies CASSLSGETGAFF.